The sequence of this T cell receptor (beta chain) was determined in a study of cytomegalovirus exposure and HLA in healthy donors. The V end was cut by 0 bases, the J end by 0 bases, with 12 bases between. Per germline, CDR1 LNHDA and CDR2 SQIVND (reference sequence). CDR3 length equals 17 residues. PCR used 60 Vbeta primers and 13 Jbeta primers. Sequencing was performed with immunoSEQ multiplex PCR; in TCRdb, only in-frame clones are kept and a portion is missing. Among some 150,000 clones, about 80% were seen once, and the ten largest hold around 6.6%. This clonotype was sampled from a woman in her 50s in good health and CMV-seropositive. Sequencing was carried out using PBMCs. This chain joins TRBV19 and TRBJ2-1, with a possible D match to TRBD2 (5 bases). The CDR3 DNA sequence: TGTGCCAGTAGTATAGATCGGGGAACAGTCTCCTACAATGAGCAGTTCTTC. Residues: CASSIDRGTVSYNEQFF.